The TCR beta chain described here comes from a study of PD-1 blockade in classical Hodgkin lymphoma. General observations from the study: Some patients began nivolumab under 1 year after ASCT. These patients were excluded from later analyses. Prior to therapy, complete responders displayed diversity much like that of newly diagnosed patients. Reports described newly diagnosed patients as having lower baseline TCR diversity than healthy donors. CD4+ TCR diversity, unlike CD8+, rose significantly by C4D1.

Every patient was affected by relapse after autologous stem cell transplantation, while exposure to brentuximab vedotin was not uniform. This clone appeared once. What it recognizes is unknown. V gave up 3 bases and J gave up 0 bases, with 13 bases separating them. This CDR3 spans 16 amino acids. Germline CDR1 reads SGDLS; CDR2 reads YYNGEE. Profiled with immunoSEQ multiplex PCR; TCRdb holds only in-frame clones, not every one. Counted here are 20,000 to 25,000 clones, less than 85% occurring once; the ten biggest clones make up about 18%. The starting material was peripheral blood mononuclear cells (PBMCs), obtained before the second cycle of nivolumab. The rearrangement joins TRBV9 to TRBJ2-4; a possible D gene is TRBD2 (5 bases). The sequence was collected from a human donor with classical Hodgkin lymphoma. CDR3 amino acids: CASSERTGIAKNIQYF. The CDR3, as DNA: TGTGCCAGCAGCGAACGGACGGGAATAGCCAAAAACATTCAGTACTTC.